The clone carrying this T cell receptor (beta chain) was seen a handful of times. Its antigen remains unknown. This specimen comes from a study of beta chain features in type 1 diabetes. Study-wide results and caveats: Among patients with Type 1 diabetes, TCRB CDR3s were moderately but significantly shorter in every one of the four CD4+ subsets. Shorter templates may be favored by PCR, equally so in patients and controls.

Germline CDR1 and CDR2: ENHRY and SYGVKD. The junction had 6 bases not matched to a gene; V was cut back by 2 bases and J by 3 bases. The CDR3 runs 15 residues. Sequencing targeted expressed TCRB transcripts, as all isolated RNA had been reverse transcribed. Clones were read by immunoSEQ multiplex PCR, and TCRdb kept only the in-frame ones, dropping some. This sample yields hundreds of thousands of clones, of which roughly an eighth are seen a single time; less than 0.025% belongs to the top ten. The sequencing sample was made of naive CD4+ T cells from blood. J is TRBJ1-2 and V is TRBV10-3, with 7 nucleotides matching TRBD1. The clonotype originates from a man younger than 35 with type 1 diabetes. In nucleotides, the CDR3 is TGTGCCATCAGTGAGACCAACAGGGGAGACTATGGCTACACCTTC. It encodes CAISETNRGDYGYTF.